The 5 T cell receptor beta chains below were found in one sample sequenced in a study of blood T cell repertoires in COVID-19. Here immunoSEQ multiplex PCR was the method, and the copy in TCRdb shows in-frame clones only, minus some. The sample gives around 220,000 clones, over 80% of which show up once; approximately 2% is in the top ten. Sequencing was done on a sample of PBMCs or T cells enriched from blood (not recorded which). The receptor source for this set is a woman aged 18-35 years who had recovered from COVID-19.

The chain joins TRBV7-6 to TRBJ1-3; 7 bases map to TRBD1. Trimming at V came to 1 base and at J to 7 bases, leaving 16 bases not matched to a gene. Per the germline V gene, CDR1 is SGHVS and CDR2 is FNYEAQ. This CDR3 contains 18 residues. The CDR3 loop is CASSLGDKGTAPRNTIYF. CDR3 coding DNA: TGTGCCAGCAGCTTAGGGGATAAGGGGACAGCGCCGAGGAACACCATATATTTT. Complete variable domain (other parts from reference TRBV7-6 and TRBJ1-3): GAGVSQSPRYKVTKRGQDVALRCDPISGHVSLYWYRQALGQGPEFLTYFNYEAQQDKSGLPNDRFSAERPEGSISTLTIQRTEQRDSAMYRCASSLGDKGTAPRNTIYFGEGSWLTVV.

This chain links TRBV7-2 with TRBJ2-7, with 11 bases aligning to TRBD2. CDR1 and CDR2 from the germline V gene are SGHTA and FQGNSA. The CDR3 loop spans 16 amino acids. V gave up 2 bases and J gave up 1 base; unmatched junction bases: 4. The CDR3 is CASSLTTSGNSYEQYF. CDR3 in DNA: TGTGCCAGCAGCTTAACGACTAGCGGGAATTCCTACGAGCAGTACTTC.

This chain joins TRBV11-1 and TRBJ1-2; D is uncertain. In germline, CDR1 is SGHAT, CDR2 FQDESV (reference sequence). Deletions cut 2 bases from V and 4 bases from J, with 11 bases between. This CDR3 is 14 amino acids long. The CDR3 DNA follows: TGTGCCAGCAGCTTATTGACATCTACCTATGGCTACACCTTC. Translation gives CASSLLTSTYGYTF.

The genes are TRBV18 and TRBJ1-2, with 8 bases identical to TRBD1. The CDR3 has 14 residues. After removal of 3 bases from V and 10 bases from J, the junction contained 10 bases not matched to a gene. Germline assignment: CDR1 KGHSH and CDR2 LQKENI. The CDR3 DNA reads as TGTGCCAGCTCACCCCCGAGACAGGGGAGGGTCTACACCTTC. Translation gives CASSPPRQGRVYTF. The whole variable domain, filled in from reference TRBV18 and TRBJ1-2, reads NAGVMQNPRHLVRRRGQEARLRCSPMKGHSHVYWYRQLPEEGLKFMVYLQKENIIDESGMPKERFSAEFPKEGPSILRIQQVVRGDSAAYFCASSPPRQGRVYTFGSGTRLTVV.

The rearrangement joins TRBV5-6 to TRBJ1-2; 8 positions agree with TRBD1. Germline values: CDR1 SGHDT, CDR2 YYEEEE. J gave up 9 bases and V 0 bases, and 10 bases lay outside the gene matches. This CDR3 comprises 15 residues. CDR3 coding DNA: TGTGCCAGCAGCTTGGATGGGACAGGTACGACTAGCTACACCTTC. It encodes CASSLDGTGTTSYTF. Variable domain in full (rest from reference TRBV5-6 and TRBJ1-2): DAGVTQSPTHLIKTRGQQVTLRCSPKSGHDTVSWYQQALGQGPQFIFQYYEEEERQRGNFPDRFSGHQFPNYSSELNVNALLLGDSALYLCASSLDGTGTTSYTFGSGTRLTVV.